This TCR beta chain was found in a study of shared clonotypes between healthy human individuals. On the study more broadly: Per donor, CD8 memory used one plate, CD8 naive used two, CD4 memory used three and CD4 naive used three. Study-level points and caveats: Non-shared clonotypes showed lower generation probabilities than clonotypes common to all four donors.

The table came from immunoSEQ multiplex PCR; TCRdb's copy has only in-frame clones and leaves some out. The profile covers fewer than 2.5 million clones, with approximately 94% appearing a single time and more than 0.35% taken by the ten largest. In regard to this clone: Antigen unknown.

Germline CDR1 SGHNT, CDR2 YENEEA. The V gene end was trimmed by 5 bases and the J gene end by 5 bases; junction bases not matched to a gene: 17. The CDR3 runs 18 residues. The V gene is TRBV11-3, the J gene TRBJ2-1; 8 bases are a match to TRBD2. The specimen sequenced was naive CD4+ T cells from PBMCs. Subset meaning: CD45RA+ positively selected. This TCR was sampled from a man younger than 30 in good health. Some clones in this sample may be carry-over from other donors' samples. In DNA form, the CDR3 reads TGTGCCAGCAGCCCGGGGGGACCACGGGAGGGCTGGAACAATGAGCAGTTCTTC. Translated, it gives CASSPGGPREGWNNEQFF.